This T cell receptor beta chain was sequenced for a study of PD-1 blockade in classical Hodgkin lymphoma. Repertoires were generated with immunoSEQ multiplex PCR, while TCRdb's copy carries only in-frame clones and drops some. The sample lists 25,000 to 30,000 clones, approximately 72% occurring once. The V gene lost 4 bases and the J gene lost 7 bases, with 7 bases spanning the gap. This CDR3 is 12 amino acids long. CDR1 is KGHSH, CDR2 LQKENI, per germline. In every patient, relapse followed autologous stem cell transplantation, while exposure to brentuximab vedotin differed. The TCR was taken from a human donor with classical Hodgkin lymphoma. The source material was peripheral blood mononuclear cells (PBMCs), sampled before the second cycle of nivolumab. This chain links TRBV18 with TRBJ1-4; D not resolved. As DNA, the CDR3 is TGTGCCAGCTCACAACCAGGTGAAAAACTGTTTTTT. It codes for CASSQPGEKLFF.